This T cell receptor (beta chain) was sequenced for a study of blood T cell repertoires in COVID-19. At the level of the study: Spain, Italy and the United States supplied samples that represented acute and convalescent COVID-19. PBMCs, B-cell-depleted T cells, or T cells were the source of the cDNA or gDNA that made up the material.

Between the trimmed V and J ends, which lost 5 bases and 5 bases, there was a span of 12 bases. The germline gives CDR1 KGHSH, CDR2 LQKENI. The CDR3 is 14 residues long. TCRdb keeps only in-frame clones here, not all; method: immunoSEQ multiplex PCR. The data contain some 270,000 clones, about nine tenths of them singletons. Self-reported history from a screening survey and questionnaire set each donor's cohort. Recovery among Cohort 3 donors was established by two negative PCRs, clearance, or symptom resolution. Material: PBMCs or T cells enriched from blood (not recorded which). The sequence was obtained from a woman aged 35 to 49 who had recovered from COVID-19. The V gene is TRBV18, the J gene TRBJ1-4; D may be TRBD1 (6 bases). DNA for the CDR3: TGTGCCAGCTCATCTCAGGGGCGGAATGAAAAACTGTTTTTT. Translation: CASSSQGRNEKLFF.